This T cell receptor (beta chain) was found in a study of T cells in tuberculosis. Assay: immunoSEQ multiplex PCR; the TCRdb copy retains only in-frame clones and omits some. The data show over 30,000 clones, approximately 90% seen once. This sequence originates from a donor aged 10-29 years with latent tuberculosis or without tuberculosis infection. Some clones in this sample may be carry-over from other donors' samples. The sequenced sample consisted of PBMCs.

The CDR3 is CASSLTGSNEKLFF. CDR3 coding DNA: TGCGCCAGCAGCCTGACAGGCAGTAATGAAAAACTGTTTTTT. V usage is TRBV4-1 and J usage is TRBJ1-4; a possible D gene is TRBD1 (6 bases). Trimming left V 4 bases short and J 4 bases short, with 10 bases between. The CDR3 spans 14 residues. Germline V gives CDR1 MGHRA, CDR2 YSYEKL.